The rows below give T cell receptor beta chains drawn from one sample of a study of regulatory T cells in long-lasting Graves disease. Each CDR3 protein gets one entry after TCRdb re-called the multiplex PCR reads with MiXCR. The sample records approximately 440,000 distinct CDR3 sequences, around 15% being singletons. This same sample was also part of a study on T cells in Graves' hyperthyroidism and ophthalmopathy.

Sample: peripheral blood mononuclear cells (PBMCs), taken at new diagnosis, from a patient treated with antithyroid drugs. The receptors here all came from a middle-aged man with Graves disease. Both conserved end residues are part of each CDR3. A D gene is named only where the DNA matches it firmly. Only part of the rows carry a size: once, few, many, or a class if the clone is expanded.

- | TRBJ2-2 | TRBV9 | - | TGTGCCAGCAGACAAGGAGGGCCCGGGGAGCTGTTTTTT | CASRQGGPGELFF
many | TRBJ2-5 | TRBV5-1 | - | TGCGCCAGCAGCTTTTTCACCGCTCAGAGTGAGACCCAGTACTTC | CASSFFTAQSETQYF
many | TRBJ2-3 | TRBV2 | - | TGTGCCAGCAGTGAGACCACAGATACGCAGTATTTT | CASSETTDTQYF
many | TRBJ2-7 | TRBV2 | - | TGTGCCAGCCGTTCGCGTGCATCGGGTTCGGGGGAGCAGTACTTC | CASRSRASGSGEQYF
many | TRBJ2-5 | TRBV28 | TRBD1 | TGTGCCAGCAGTTTAGCGGGACAGGGTGGCGAGACCCAGTACTTC | CASSLAGQGGETQYF
many | TRBJ2-1 | TRBV11-3 | - | TGTGCCAGCAGCCCCCCGACTTCCGACGAGCAGTTCTTC | CASSPPTSDEQFF
few | TRBJ2-2 | TRBV24-1 | - | TGTGCCACCAGTGATTTATCGACCCTCCCGTCCGGCACCGGGGAGCTGTTTTTT | CATSDLSTLPSGTGELFF
many | TRBJ2-3 | TRBV4-1 | TRBD2 | TGCGCCAGCAGCCCCTCAATAGCGGGGGTGACAGATACGCAGTATTTT | CASSPSIAGVTDTQYF
many | TRBJ2-7 | TRBV6-1 | TRBD2 | TGTGCCAGCAGTACCATAGCGGGAGGGTCCTACGAGCAGTACTTC | CASSTIAGGSYEQYF
many | TRBJ1-2 | TRBV11-2 | - | TGTGCCAGCAGCTCACAGCTCTATGGCTACACCTTC | CASSSQLYGYTF
- | TRBJ2-7 | TRBV6-1 | TRBD1 | TGTGCCAGCAACCAGGGACAGGGGTTGTACGAGCAGTACTTC | CASNQGQGLYEQYF
- | TRBJ2-3 | TRBV11-2 | TRBD2 | TGTGCCAGCAGCTTAACAGCGGGGGAAGATACGCAGTATTTT | CASSLTAGEDTQYF
- | TRBJ2-7 | TRBV30 | - | TGTGCCTGGAGTGTAGACAGGAGCTCCTACGAGCAGTACTTC | CAWSVDRSSYEQYF
many | TRBJ2-3 | TRBV12-3/TRBV12-4 | - | TGTGCCAGCAGACCCCCGTGGACCGGGAGTGCCCCAGATACGCAGTATTTT | CASRPPWTGSAPDTQYF
many | TRBJ1-4 | TRBV30 | TRBD1 | TGTGCCTGGCAGGGACAGGGCTATGAAAAACTGTTTTTT | CAWQGQGYEKLFF
many | TRBJ2-1 | TRBV12-3/TRBV12-4 | - | TGTGCCAGCAGTTTTGGGGGGGCAGGTGAGCAGTTCTTC | CASSFGGAGEQFF
many | TRBJ2-7 | TRBV5-1 | TRBD2 | TGCGCCAGCAGCTCCCGGGGAGGGCCCTACGAGCAGTACTTC | CASSSRGGPYEQYF
few | TRBJ2-2 | TRBV10-3 | - | TGTGCCATCAGTGCCCAGGGAAGGACCGGGGAGCTGTTTTTT | CAISAQGRTGELFF
- | TRBJ2-3 | TRBV28 | - | TGTGCCAGCGCCCTGCCAGGGGTAGATACGCAGTATTTT | CASALPGVDTQYF
- | TRBJ1-5 | TRBV20-1 | - | TGCAGTGCTAGCATGGGGAATCAGCCCCAGCATTTT | CSASMGNQPQHF
- | TRBJ2-7 | TRBV9 | - | TGTGCCAGCAGCGCCGATCAGGCGTGGGAGCAGTACTTC | CASSADQAWEQYF
many | TRBJ2-7 | TRBV20-1 | - | TGCAGTGCCTACGCAGGGGCTACCTACGAGCAGTACTTC | CSAYAGATYEQYF
- | TRBJ1-1 | TRBV2 | - | TGTGCCAGCAGTTATTCTTTCAGGGGCACTGAAGCTTTCTTT | CASSYSFRGTEAFF
many | TRBJ1-5 | TRBV30 | - | TGTGCCTGGAGTCCGGACACCACCAATCAGCCCCAGCATTTT | CAWSPDTTNQPQHF
- | TRBJ2-1 | TRBV28 | TRBD2 | TGTGCCAGCACGACTAGCGGGGGGAAGGTTGAGCAGTTCTTC | CASTTSGGKVEQFF
few | TRBJ2-7 | TRBV12-3/TRBV12-4 | - | TGTGCCAGCAGTTTAGCGCCACGAGTAGGCGAGCAGTACTTC | CASSLAPRVGEQYF
many | TRBJ2-4 | TRBV3-1 | - | TGTGCCAGCAGCCAAGACTCCATTCAGTACTTC | CASSQDSIQYF
many | TRBJ2-5 | TRBV7-7 | - | TGTGCTAGCAGCCAGGGATTCAGTCGAATACAAGAGACCCAGTACTTC | CASSQGFSRIQETQYF
few | TRBJ2-1 | TRBV27 | TRBD1 | TGTGCCAGCAGTTTAGGGACAGGGGCGTCGCAGTTCTTC | CASSLGTGASQFF
many | TRBJ1-1 | TRBV27 | - | TGTGCCAGCAGTTCCCACTACCCGAGGGATAACACTGAAGCTTTCTTT | CASSSHYPRDNTEAFF
- | TRBJ2-2 | TRBV10-3 | - | TGTGCCACCCTTGAATTCGGGGGCTCCGGGGAGCTGTTTTTT | CATLEFGGSGELFF
- | TRBJ2-7 | TRBV25-1 | - | TGTGCCAGCAGTGGAACAGGGGACTACGGTGGGTACGAGCAGTACTTC | CASSGTGDYGGYEQYF
- | TRBJ2-7 | TRBV28 | - | TGTGCCAGCATTCCGTTGGCTTCCCCTGTTCTCGAGCAGTACTTC | CASIPLASPVLEQYF
many | TRBJ2-3 | TRBV28 | TRBD2 | TGTGCCAGCAGTTCAGCTAGCGGGAGGGCGGGGTTGAGGTATACGCAGTATTTT | CASSSASGRAGLRYTQYF
few | TRBJ2-3 | TRBV10-3 | - | TGTGCCAACCGACCAGTCGACACAGATACGCAGTATTTT | CANRPVDTDTQYF
few | TRBJ1-5 | TRBV19 | - | TGTGCCAGTAGTACGGGACCGGGACCGGGCCAGCCCCAGCATTTT | CASSTGPGPGQPQHF
many | TRBJ2-5 | TRBV27 | - | TGTGCCAGCAGTTTAGGTTACACCGGGACAAGGATAGGACAAGAGACCCAGTACTTC | CASSLGYTGTRIGQETQYF
many | TRBJ2-7 | TRBV20-1 | - | TGCAGTGCTACCGCCCTTGATTACGAACGGGGGTACTTC | CSATALDYERGYF
- | TRBJ1-1 | TRBV15 | - | TGTGCCACCAGCAGAGGACAACTCGGAGCTTTCTTT | CATSRGQLGAFF
once | TRBJ2-6 | TRBV7-2 | TRBD1 | TGTGCCAGCAGCTCGGGACAGAATGCCCCCTCTGGGGCCAACGTCCTGACTTTC | CASSSGQNAPSGANVLTF
many | TRBJ1-2 | TRBV7-8 | TRBD1 | TGTGCCAGCAGCTCCCGTGCAGGGGGCTATTTATATGGCTACACCTTC | CASSSRAGGYLYGYTF
- | TRBJ1-3 | TRBV29-1 | - | TGCAGCGTTGATCTTTATCGGACCACCATATATTTT | CSVDLYRTTIYF
- | TRBJ2-1 | TRBV30 | TRBD2 | TGTGCCTGGAGGGCGCGGGGGGCAAATGAGCAGTTCTTC | CAWRARGANEQFF
- | TRBJ2-3 | TRBV24-1 | TRBD2 | TGTGCCACCAGTGTCCGGGGGGGTAGTGGGGGCGGCACAGATACGCAGTATTTT | CATSVRGGSGGGTDTQYF
once | TRBJ2-1 | TRBV6-9 | TRBD2 | TGTGCCAGCAGTTACGGGCTAGCGGGAGGATCCTACAATGAGCAGTTCTTC | CASSYGLAGGSYNEQFF
few | TRBJ2-2 | TRBV11-3 | - | TGTGCCAGCAGCTTAGGGGCAGCACGAACCGGGGAGCTGTTTTTT | CASSLGAARTGELFF
many | TRBJ2-7 | TRBV12-3/TRBV12-4 | TRBD2 | TGTGCCAGCAGTCCCAGCGGGAGGGTTAACTCCTACGAGCAGTACTTC | CASSPSGRVNSYEQYF
many | TRBJ2-3 | TRBV30 | - | TGTGCCTGGAGTATAATACTCACAGATACGCAGTATTTT | CAWSIILTDTQYF